This T cell receptor (beta chain) comes out of a study of T-cell reconstitution after alpha-beta-depleted transplantation in children. This CDR3 spans 13 amino acids. Per the germline V gene, CDR1 is SGHRS and CDR2 is YFSETQ. With 0 bases removed from V and 6 bases from J, the gap between germline ends came to 9 bases. Unique molecular identifiers were incorporated during preparation of the TCRbeta library. Via MiXCR, TCRdb re-called the PCR reads, giving one row per CDR3 protein. The table includes around 110,000 distinct CDR3 sequences, 10% to 13% detected once. This clonotype has only a few counts.

The chain has TRBV5-1 and TRBJ1-1; D is ambiguous. The specimen comprised PBMCs, sampled before TCRalphabeta/CD19-depleted stem cell transplant. The TCR sequence derives from a boy younger than 10 with acute lymphoblastic leukemia, due to receive a stem cell transplant. The CDR3 coding sequence is TGCGCCAGCAGCTTGGGAGGCCAGCCTGAAGCTTTCTTT. Protein sequence: CASSLGGQPEAFF.